This T cell receptor beta chain stems from a study of technical replicates of blood from a handful of donors. This CDR3 is 15 amino acids long. V gave up 0 bases and J gave up 3 bases, with 12 bases separating them. Germline values: CDR1 MGHRA, CDR2 YSYEKL. The data were produced by immunoSEQ multiplex PCR, yet TCRdb's version contains in-frame clones alone and is incomplete. This repertoire shows some 80,000 clones, approximately 90% found once; its top ten account for more than 0.2%. The chain recombines TRBV4-1 with TRBJ2-7; weak D call: TRBD2 (6 bases). The source of this sequence is a human donor in good health. Sequencing input: T cells isolated from PBMCs. The CDR3 bases are TGCGCCAGCAGCCAAGATCATACGGGAGTCTACGAGCAGTACTTC. Protein product: CASSQDHTGVYEQYF.